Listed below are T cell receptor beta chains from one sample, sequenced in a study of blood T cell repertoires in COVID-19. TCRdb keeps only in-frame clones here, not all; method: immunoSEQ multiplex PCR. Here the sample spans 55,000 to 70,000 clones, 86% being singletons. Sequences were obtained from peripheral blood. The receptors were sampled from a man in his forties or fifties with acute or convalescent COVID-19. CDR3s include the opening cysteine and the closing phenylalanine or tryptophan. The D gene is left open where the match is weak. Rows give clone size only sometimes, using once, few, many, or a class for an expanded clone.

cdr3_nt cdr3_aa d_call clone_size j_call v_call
TGTGCCAGCAGTAGGCGACAGGAGGCCGGGGAGCTGTTTTTT CASSRRQEAGELFF NA few TRBJ2-2 TRBV6-5
TGTGCCAGCAGCTCACAGGGACGCAATCAGCCCCAGCATTTT CASSSQGRNQPQHF NA NA TRBJ1-5 TRBV7-8
TGTGCCAGCAGCCCGGGACAGGGATATGGAAACACCATATATTTT CASSPGQGYGNTIYF TRBD1 once TRBJ1-3 TRBV7-9
TGTGCCAGCAGTTTTGGCGGGAACTACAATGAGCAGTTCTTC CASSFGGNYNEQFF NA NA TRBJ2-1 TRBV27
TGTGCCAGCAGTGAAGGTAAAGCTTTCTTT CASSEGKAFF NA NA TRBJ1-1 TRBV2
TGTGCCAGCAGTGGACACAGGGGTCGGAGTGAAAAACTGTTTTTT CASSGHRGRSEKLFF TRBD1 NA TRBJ1-4 TRBV28
TGTGCCAGCAGTGAAACAGGGGGCTTTAGTGAAAAACTGTTTTTT CASSETGGFSEKLFF TRBD1 NA TRBJ1-4 TRBV25-1
TGTGCCAGCAGGTCGGACAGCCACGAGCAGTACTTC CASRSDSHEQYF NA few TRBJ2-7 TRBV6-5
TGTGCCAGCAGCTTAGCGGGAGGGACCACTGAAGCTTTCTTT CASSLAGGTTEAFF NA NA TRBJ1-1 TRBV7-9
TGCGCCAGCACTCCAGACAGGGGGTCCTACGAGCAGTACTTC CASTPDRGSYEQYF TRBD1 NA TRBJ2-7 TRBV5-1
TGTGCCAGCAGTGATTCATACAGGGGAGGTAGAGCTTTCTTT CASSDSYRGGRAFF TRBD1 NA TRBJ1-1 TRBV2
TGTGCCAGCAGCGTAGGTTATGGGCCCGGGGAGCTGTTTTTT CASSVGYGPGELFF NA NA TRBJ2-2 TRBV9
TGTGCCAGCAGTGAAGGGGACTGGCACCAAGAGACCCAGTACTTC CASSEGDWHQETQYF NA NA TRBJ2-5 TRBV2
TGTGCCAGCAGCTCCTCATGGACTAGCGGCACAGATACGCAGTATTTT CASSSSWTSGTDTQYF TRBD2 NA TRBJ2-3 TRBV5-4
TGTGCCAGCAGTCAGGGCCTCTACTATGGCTACACCTTC CASSQGLYYGYTF NA medium-sized TRBJ1-2 TRBV12-3/TRBV12-4
TGTGCCAGCAGCCCTACTAGCTACAATGAGCAGTTCTTC CASSPTSYNEQFF NA NA TRBJ2-1 TRBV7-3
TGTGCCAGTAGTATAGGGACAGCAGGGCCCTTGAACACTGAAGCTTTCTTT CASSIGTAGPLNTEAFF NA few TRBJ1-1 TRBV19
TGTGCAATAGCGGGACTAGCGGGAGACTTCTACAATGAGCAGTTCTTC CAIAGLAGDFYNEQFF NA NA TRBJ2-1 TRBV12-2
TGCGCCAGCAGCTTGGAACTAACAGGGACCGAAGCTTTCTTT CASSLELTGTEAFF NA NA TRBJ1-1 TRBV5-1
TGTGCCCTGTCGGGACAAACGAACACTGAAGCTTTCTTT CALSGQTNTEAFF NA NA TRBJ1-1 TRBV30
TGTGCCAGCAGCTACGACACAAGCTCTGGAAACACCATATATTTT CASSYDTSSGNTIYF NA NA TRBJ1-3 TRBV7-6
TGTGCCAGCAGCTTTTCGACAGGCGAAGGGACTGAAGCTTTCTTT CASSFSTGEGTEAFF NA NA TRBJ1-1 TRBV5-4
TGTGCCAGCAGCTTAGGGACGCGGGGGGGATCTGGCGAGCAGTACTTC CASSLGTRGGSGEQYF TRBD2 NA TRBJ2-7 TRBV13
TGTGCCAGCAGGCCGGACAGGTTCACAGATACGCAGTATTTT CASRPDRFTDTQYF TRBD1 NA TRBJ2-3 TRBV5-4
TGTGCCAGCAGTACCGGGACAGGGGATTTGTGGAATGAGCAGTTCTTC CASSTGTGDLWNEQFF TRBD1 NA TRBJ2-1 TRBV28
TGTGCCAGCAGTTTAGGGCAGGGGGAAACAGCCGGGGAGCTGTTTTTT CASSLGQGETAGELFF TRBD1 NA TRBJ2-2 TRBV28
TGTGCCAGCAGTGAACCGGGGACAGTCACTGAAGCTTTCTTT CASSEPGTVTEAFF TRBD1 NA TRBJ1-1 TRBV25-1
TGTGCCAGCGGACAGGGGTCCACAGATACGCAGTATTTT CASGQGSTDTQYF TRBD1 NA TRBJ2-3 TRBV24-1
TGCGCCAGCAGCTTGGGCGGGAACCAGGCGTCCGAGCAGTACTTC CASSLGGNQASEQYF NA NA TRBJ2-7 TRBV5-1
TGTGCCAGCAGCTCAAATCCCACCGGGGAGCTGTTTTTT CASSSNPTGELFF NA NA TRBJ2-2 TRBV7-6
TGTGCCAGCAGCTCGGACAGGGGGAATCAGCCCCAGCATTTT CASSSDRGNQPQHF TRBD1 NA TRBJ1-5 TRBV5-6
TGCGCCAGCAGCTTCGGCAGGGGCAGCGATGAGCAGTTCTTC CASSFGRGSDEQFF NA once TRBJ2-1 TRBV5-1
TGTGCCAGCAGTTTGACGGGGATTAGCGCAGATACGCAGTATTTT CASSLTGISADTQYF NA NA TRBJ2-3 TRBV27
TGCGCCAGCAGCTTGGCCGGTCAGGAGGGTGGCTACACCTTC CASSLAGQEGGYTF NA NA TRBJ1-2 TRBV5-1
TGCGCCAGCAGTGGACGGGAAAACTATGGCTACACCTTC CASSGRENYGYTF NA NA TRBJ1-2 TRBV10-2
TGTGCCAGCAGCCTTAAGGGGTATAGCGGGAGCGTTTCAGATACGCAGTATTTT CASSLKGYSGSVSDTQYF TRBD2 NA TRBJ2-3 TRBV7-2
TGTGCCAGCAGCCCCATCGGGGGGGGAGACTCCTACAATGAGCAGTTCTTC CASSPIGGGDSYNEQFF TRBD2 NA TRBJ2-1 TRBV7-3
TGTGCCAGTAGGACTACCGGGACAGGATATGGCTACACCTTC CASRTTGTGYGYTF TRBD1 NA TRBJ1-2 TRBV19
TGTGCCAGCAGTTTAAGCCCTACAGGGGGCCATAATTCACCCCTCCACTTT CASSLSPTGGHNSPLHF TRBD1 NA TRBJ1-6 TRBV27
TGCGCCAGCAGCTTTGACAGGCACCAAGAGACCCAGTACTTC CASSFDRHQETQYF NA NA TRBJ2-5 TRBV5-1
TGTGCCAGCAGTTTGGACAGGGGAGATGGCTACACCTTC CASSLDRGDGYTF TRBD1 NA TRBJ1-2 TRBV6-5
TGTGCCAGCTCACGGAGGGGGCTGTTGAGCAATCAGCCCCAGCATTTT CASSRRGLLSNQPQHF TRBD1 NA TRBJ1-5 TRBV18
TGTGCCAGCAGGAGCAACCTGAACACTGAAGCTTTCTTT CASRSNLNTEAFF NA once TRBJ1-1 TRBV6-5
TGTGCCAGCAGCCAAGGACAGGGTACCAATTCACCCCTCCACTTT CASSQGQGTNSPLHF TRBD1 NA TRBJ1-6 TRBV4-2
TGTGCCAGCAGCCAACAGGGACTGGGAGATACGCAGTATTTT CASSQQGLGDTQYF NA NA TRBJ2-3 TRBV14
TGCGCCAGCAGCTTGTTTAGCGGGGCGAACTACGAGCAGTACTTC CASSLFSGANYEQYF TRBD2 once TRBJ2-7 TRBV5-1
TGTGCCAGCAGCGTAGAACCGATAGGGGGCGTAAAACTGTTTTTT CASSVEPIGGVKLFF TRBD1 NA TRBJ1-4 TRBV6-5
TGTGCCAGCATAGGGACAGGGTCGTACGAGCAGTACTTC CASIGTGSYEQYF TRBD1 NA TRBJ2-7 TRBV12-3/TRBV12-4
TGTGCCACCAAAGGAAGAGGGAGCACTGAAGCTTTCTTT CATKGRGSTEAFF NA once TRBJ1-1 TRBV24-1
TGTGCCAGCTCACAAGGACAGGGAGGGGGCACTGAAGCTTTCTTT CASSQGQGGGTEAFF TRBD1 NA TRBJ1-1 TRBV18
TGTGCCAGCAGCCCACATGTGGTCACCATATATTTT CASSPHVVTIYF NA NA TRBJ1-3 TRBV7-9
TGTGCCAGCAGCTTAATTCTAGGCGGTAACTACGAGCAGTACTTC CASSLILGGNYEQYF NA few TRBJ2-7 TRBV7-8
TGTGCCAGCAGCAGAGACCTAGCGGGAGTCCACAATGAGCAGTTCTTC CASSRDLAGVHNEQFF TRBD2 NA TRBJ2-1 TRBV5-4
TGTGCCAGCTCCCTTGACAGGGCAAACACCATATATTTT CASSLDRANTIYF TRBD1 NA TRBJ1-3 TRBV5-4